The source of this T cell receptor (beta chain) is a study of T cells in localized non-small cell lung cancer. TCRdb keeps only in-frame clones here, not all; method: immunoSEQ multiplex PCR. The data contain roughly 27,000 clones, 80% to 95% of them singletons. This clone has just one count. Source: peripheral blood, taken before any cancer treatment. This receptor was obtained from an older female donor with stage I lung adenocarcinoma.

Here the CDR3 DNA reads TGTGCCAGCTCACCACCAATGGGAACTAGCACAGATACGCAGTATTTT. It is translated as CASSPPMGTSTDTQYF. The V and J genes are TRBV18 and TRBJ2-3; D gene uncertain. Germline V lookup: CDR1 KGHSH, CDR2 LQKENI. The CDR3 runs 16 residues. V was trimmed by 0 bases and J by 0 bases, leaving 10 bases between them.